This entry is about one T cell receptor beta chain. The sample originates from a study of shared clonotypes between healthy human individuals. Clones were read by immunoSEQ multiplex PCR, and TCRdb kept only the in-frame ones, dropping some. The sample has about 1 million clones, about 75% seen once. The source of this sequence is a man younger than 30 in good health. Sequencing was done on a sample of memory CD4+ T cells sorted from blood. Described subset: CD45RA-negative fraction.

CDR3 DNA: TGTGCCACCAGTCCCGACGGGGCCTATGGCTACACCTTC. The encoded protein is CATSPDGAYGYTF. J is TRBJ1-2 and V is TRBV15; D perhaps matches TRBD1 (5 bases). CDR1 and CDR2 (germline): LNHNV, YYDKDF (reference sequence). This CDR3 has 13 residues. Trimming cost V 6 bases and J 4 bases, with 12 bases left between them.